A single sample gave rise to the 13 T cell receptor beta chains below, sequenced in a study of identical twins. TCRdb reprocessed the 5' RACE reads via MiXCR and lists one record per CDR3 protein. The table records about 480,000 distinct CDR3 sequences, approximately 15% of them present only once. This sample also appeared in a second study, on yellow fever vaccine responses in identical twins.

What was sequenced was CD4+ T cells sorted from blood. Source of these receptors: a woman in her late teens or twenties in good health.

This clonotype was counted a few times. The chain uses TRBV11-2 and TRBJ2-7, with 10 positions matching TRBD1. V shed 3 bases, J shed 7 bases, and the junction held 6 bases outside the gene matches. Germline CDR1 SGHAT, CDR2 FQNNGV. CDR3 length equals 14 residues. The CDR3 DNA is TGTGCCAGCAGCTTTCGACAGGGGGCCGGGGAGCAGTACTTC. As protein: CASSFRQGAGEQYF.

In this sample, this clonotype turned up a few times. V is TRBV7-8 and J is TRBJ1-4; 9 bases align to TRBD1. Germline assignment: CDR1 SGHVS and CDR2 FQNEAQ. Germline trimming cut 1 base from V and 1 base from J; bases unmatched to any gene: 1. The CDR3 spans 16 residues. Written as DNA, the CDR3 is TGTGCCAGCAGCTTAGGACAGGGGGGAACTAATGAAAAACTGTTTTTT. It yields the protein CASSLGQGGTNEKLFF.

This clonotype was counted ten times or more. This chain connects TRBV5-1 to TRBJ2-5; the D is unclear. Germline V gene data show CDR1 as SGHRS and CDR2 as YFSETQ. Trimming left V 0 bases short and J 0 bases short, with 6 bases between. This CDR3 has 14 amino acids. Written as DNA, the CDR3 is TGCGCCAGCAGCTTGGGACCGAACCAAGAGACCCAGTACTTC. Its protein product is CASSLGPNQETQYF.

This clonotype was counted only a few times. The chain joins TRBV7-2 to TRBJ2-7, with 8 bases lining up with TRBD1. V trimming: 5 bases; J trimming: 3 bases; junction bases outside the gene matches: 6. This CDR3 contains 14 residues. The germline CDR1 and CDR2 sequences are SGHTA and FQGNSA. The DNA of the CDR3 is TGTGCCAGCAGCCCCCCGGACAGGGTCTACGAGCAGTACTTC. Its translation: CASSPPDRVYEQYF.

This chain joins TRBV2 and TRBJ2-1; D gene unclear. This CDR3 has 16 amino acids. Trimming took off 5 bases at V and 0 bases at J, with 14 bases between the two ends. Germline V gene sequence: CDR1 SNHLY, CDR2 FYNNEI. The CDR3 DNA is TGTGCCAGCAGTTACCTAGACATGAGCTCCTACAATGAGCAGTTCTTC. Translation gives CASSYLDMSSYNEQFF. Full variable domain (outside the CDR3, taken from reference TRBV2 and TRBJ2-1): EPEVTQTPSHQVTQMGQEVILRCVPISNHLYFYWYRQILGQKVEFLVSFYNNEISEKSEIFDDQFSVERPDGSNFTLKIRSTKLEDSAMYFCASSYLDMSSYNEQFFGPGTRLTVL.

Here the CDR3 reads CASTQNSLEQYF. CDR3 in DNA: TGTGCCAGCACCCAAAACTCTCTGGAGCAGTACTTC. The chain is built from TRBV7-2 and TRBJ2-7; D uncertain. The CDR3 is 12 amino acids. Trimming removed 7 bases at V and 7 bases at J, with 14 bases between. Germline V CDR1 and CDR2: SGHTA, FQGNSA.

This chain uses TRBV7-9 with TRBJ2-5; D is tentatively TRBD1 or TRBD2 (5 bases each). From germline, CDR1 is SEHNR and CDR2 FQNEAQ (reference sequence). This CDR3 region has 11 residues. The V end lost 5 bases, the J end lost 13 bases, and 14 bases lay between the germline ends. CDR3 in amino acids: CASSGTVYPYF. For the CDR3, the DNA is TGTGCCAGCAGCGGGACGGTATACCCGTACTTC.

CDR3 sequence (DNA): TGCGCCAGCAGCTTGGTAACTAGCGGGAGATACGAGCAGTACTTC. Translation: CASSLVTSGRYEQYF. The chain employs TRBV5-1 and TRBJ2-7; 11 bases are shared with TRBD2. CDR3 size: 15 residues. The trim removed 0 bases at V and 4 bases at J, leaving 3 bases unmatched. Germline V gene lookup returns CDR1 SGHRS and CDR2 YFSETQ.

V gene TRBV29-1 combines with J gene TRBJ2-7; D is ambiguous. The CDR3 contains 12 residues. Germline V gene sequence: CDR1 SQVTM, CDR2 ANQGSEA. V was trimmed by 4 bases and J by 7 bases, leaving 14 bases between them. The CDR3 DNA reads as TGCAGCGTTGTAACGCCGCCGGGTGAGCAGTACTTC. Translation: CSVVTPPGEQYF.

This clonotype has more than one count but fewer than ten. The chain couples TRBV14 to TRBJ2-2, with 11 bases that match TRBD1. V dropped 4 bases and J dropped 7; count of bases not matched to a gene: 11. This CDR3 has 17 residues. Germline CDR1 reads SGHDN; CDR2 reads FVKESK. CDR3 loop: CASSRPIRDRGFGELFF. CDR3 coding DNA: TGTGCCAGCAGCCGGCCGATCCGGGACAGGGGGTTCGGGGAGCTGTTTTTT.

This clonotype has just a few counts. The chain carries TRBV29-1 and TRBJ2-5; 10 bases line up with TRBD2. The CDR3 runs to 16 residues. The germline V gene has CDR1 SQVTM and CDR2 ANQGSEA. Trimming removed 5 bases from V and 5 bases from J; junction bases left unmatched: 14. The CDR3 reads CSVLGASGSLWETQYF. CDR3 DNA sequence: TGCAGCGTTCTGGGGGCTAGCGGGAGTTTGTGGGAGACCCAGTACTTC.

The chain recombines TRBV9 with TRBJ1-1; 9 bases agree with TRBD1. The CDR3 consists of 15 residues. The V segment lost 0 bases and the J segment 5 bases; nucleotides outside the gene matches: 5. Germline CDR1 SGDLS, CDR2 YYNGEE. This chain's CDR3 is CASSVGLQGATEAFF. The CDR3, as DNA: TGTGCCAGCAGCGTAGGTTTACAGGGGGCGACTGAAGCTTTCTTT.

The V and J genes are TRBV5-4 and TRBJ1-2, with unresolved D. V dropped 5 bases and J dropped 2 bases, with 10 bases sitting between them. This CDR3 comprises 13 residues. CDR1 is SGHNT, CDR2 YYREEE, per germline (reference sequence). DNA of the CDR3: TGTGCCAGCAGAGGCGACACCAACTATGGCTACACCTTC. Protein product: CASRGDTNYGYTF.